A selection of T cell receptor beta chains follows, all from one sample in a study of blood T cell repertoires in COVID-19. Clones were sequenced by immunoSEQ multiplex PCR, and TCRdb holds only the in-frame ones, with some missing. Of approximately 350,000 clones detected, over 70% appear once; the ten largest clones hold over 6%. The specimen was peripheral blood. The receptors come from a woman in her fifties or sixties with COVID-19, enrolled during active disease. The CDR3 runs from the conserved cysteine through the conserved F or W. Each record gives: D gene, V gene, J gene, clone size, CDR3 protein, CDR3 DNA. D genes are given only for firm matches. Clone size is shown for a subset of rows, as once, few, many or a class of expanded clone.

d_call: -
v_call: TRBV19
j_call: TRBJ2-4
clone_size: once
cdr3_aa: CASSIGGQEGKNIQYF
cdr3_nt: TGTGCCAGTAGTATTGGGGGCCAGGAAGGCAAAAACATTCAGTACTTC

d_call: TRBD1
v_call: TRBV10-2
j_call: TRBJ1-5
clone_size: few
cdr3_aa: CANGQGLGQPQHF
cdr3_nt: TGCGCCAACGGACAGGGCCTGGGTCAGCCCCAGCATTTT

d_call: TRBD1
v_call: TRBV15
j_call: TRBJ1-2
clone_size: once
cdr3_aa: CATSIPGTGNSNGYTF
cdr3_nt: TGTGCCACCAGCATACCCGGGACAGGGAACTCCAATGGCTACACCTTC

d_call: TRBD2
v_call: TRBV6-5
j_call: TRBJ2-2
clone_size: -
cdr3_aa: CASSFGGRYTGELFF
cdr3_nt: TGTGCCAGCAGTTTCGGCGGGAGGTATACCGGGGAGCTGTTTTTT

d_call: TRBD2
v_call: TRBV5-1
j_call: TRBJ2-1
clone_size: -
cdr3_aa: CASSAQGLAGDFRNEQFF
cdr3_nt: TGCGCCAGCAGCGCCCAGGGACTAGCGGGAGATTTCCGCAATGAGCAGTTCTTC

d_call: -
v_call: TRBV27
j_call: TRBJ2-1
clone_size: -
cdr3_aa: CASSFTKDNEQFF
cdr3_nt: TGTGCCAGCAGTTTCACTAAGGACAATGAGCAGTTCTTC

d_call: -
v_call: TRBV2
j_call: TRBJ1-6
clone_size: once
cdr3_aa: CASSVDGMNSPLHF
cdr3_nt: TGTGCCAGCAGTGTGGACGGGATGAATTCACCCCTCCACTTT

d_call: TRBD1
v_call: TRBV30
j_call: TRBJ1-1
clone_size: -
cdr3_aa: CAWSVTGDEAFF
cdr3_nt: TGTGCCTGGAGTGTAACAGGGGACGAGGCTTTCTTT

d_call: -
v_call: TRBV18
j_call: TRBJ2-5
clone_size: few
cdr3_aa: CASSPGQQETQYF
cdr3_nt: TGTGCCAGCTCACCCGGACAGCAAGAGACCCAGTACTTC

d_call: TRBD1
v_call: TRBV30
j_call: TRBJ1-2
clone_size: -
cdr3_aa: CAWSRSRGQDPNYGYTF
cdr3_nt: TGTGCCTGGAGTCGATCCCGGGGACAGGATCCAAACTATGGCTACACCTTC

d_call: TRBD2
v_call: TRBV6-2/TRBV6-3
j_call: TRBJ2-1
clone_size: -
cdr3_aa: CASSRITSGEYNEQFF
cdr3_nt: TGTGCCAGCAGTCGTATCACTAGCGGGGAGTACAATGAGCAGTTCTTC

d_call: TRBD1
v_call: TRBV6-5
j_call: TRBJ1-1
clone_size: -
cdr3_aa: CASSRTGNTEAFF
cdr3_nt: TGTGCCAGCAGCCGGACAGGCAACACTGAAGCTTTCTTT

d_call: -
v_call: TRBV7-9
j_call: TRBJ1-5
clone_size: -
cdr3_aa: CASSLSENNQPQHF
cdr3_nt: TGTGCCAGCAGCTTATCAGAAAACAATCAGCCCCAGCATTTT

d_call: TRBD1
v_call: TRBV2
j_call: TRBJ2-7
clone_size: -
cdr3_aa: CASRTTGVAYEQYF
cdr3_nt: TGTGCCAGCAGGACCACAGGGGTGGCCTACGAGCAGTACTTC

d_call: TRBD2
v_call: TRBV15
j_call: TRBJ2-1
clone_size: -
cdr3_aa: CATSTGLAGWGRNEQFF
cdr3_nt: TGTGCCACCAGCACGGGACTAGCGGGATGGGGCCGCAATGAGCAGTTCTTC

d_call: -
v_call: TRBV19
j_call: TRBJ2-2
clone_size: -
cdr3_aa: CASSIGRLPGELFF
cdr3_nt: TGTGCCAGTAGTATAGGGCGGCTTCCCGGGGAGCTGTTTTTT

d_call: TRBD2
v_call: TRBV5-1
j_call: TRBJ2-1
clone_size: few
cdr3_aa: CASSLGGTSAYNEQFF
cdr3_nt: TGCGCCAGCAGCTTGGGCGGGACTAGCGCATACAATGAGCAGTTCTTC

d_call: -
v_call: TRBV4-1
j_call: TRBJ1-4
clone_size: -
cdr3_aa: CASSQHRRATNEKLFF
cdr3_nt: TGCGCCAGCAGCCAACACAGAAGAGCAACTAATGAAAAACTGTTTTTT

d_call: TRBD1
v_call: TRBV7-3
j_call: TRBJ1-2
clone_size: -
cdr3_aa: CASSLTSQGGGYTF
cdr3_nt: TGTGCCAGCAGCTTAACGTCACAGGGGGGAGGCTACACCTTC

d_call: TRBD2
v_call: TRBV5-5
j_call: TRBJ2-3
clone_size: -
cdr3_aa: CASSSTTSGWAVTDTQYF
cdr3_nt: TGTGCCAGCAGCTCGACGACTAGCGGGTGGGCGGTTACAGATACGCAGTATTTT

d_call: TRBD1
v_call: TRBV6-2/TRBV6-3
j_call: TRBJ2-2
clone_size: -
cdr3_aa: CASSPQGAAGELFF
cdr3_nt: TGTGCCAGCAGCCCGCAGGGGGCGGCCGGGGAGCTGTTTTTT

d_call: TRBD1
v_call: TRBV6-6
j_call: TRBJ2-1
clone_size: -
cdr3_aa: CASTPLPGQGGNEQFF
cdr3_nt: TGTGCCAGCACTCCTCTTCCGGGACAGGGGGGCAATGAGCAGTTCTTC

d_call: TRBD2
v_call: TRBV18
j_call: TRBJ2-7
clone_size: -
cdr3_aa: CASSPSRLAGTYEQYF
cdr3_nt: TGTGCCAGCTCACCATCGAGACTAGCGGGAACCTACGAGCAGTACTTC

d_call: -
v_call: TRBV6-5
j_call: TRBJ2-1
clone_size: -
cdr3_aa: CASLREGYNEQFF
cdr3_nt: TGTGCCAGCCTCAGGGAAGGGTACAATGAGCAGTTCTTC

d_call: TRBD1
v_call: TRBV19
j_call: TRBJ1-1
clone_size: few
cdr3_aa: CASISGQSPKAFF
cdr3_nt: TGTGCCAGTATCTCGGGACAGAGCCCAAAAGCTTTCTTT

d_call: TRBD2
v_call: TRBV18
j_call: TRBJ2-1
clone_size: -
cdr3_aa: CASSLGTSFNEQFF
cdr3_nt: TGTGCCAGCTCACTTGGGACTAGCTTCAATGAGCAGTTCTTC

d_call: TRBD1
v_call: TRBV19
j_call: TRBJ2-3
clone_size: -
cdr3_aa: CASSQQTGAPTDTQYF
cdr3_nt: TGTGCCAGTAGTCAACAGACAGGGGCCCCCACAGATACGCAGTATTTT

d_call: -
v_call: TRBV6-5
j_call: TRBJ1-5
clone_size: -
cdr3_aa: CAAECNQPQHF
cdr3_nt: TGTGCCGCGGAGTGCAATCAGCCCCAGCATTTT

d_call: -
v_call: TRBV16
j_call: TRBJ2-4
clone_size: -
cdr3_aa: CASSPSSVLHEGNIQYF
cdr3_nt: TGTGCCAGCAGCCCATCTTCTGTTCTCCACGAGGGAAACATTCAGTACTTC

d_call: -
v_call: TRBV14
j_call: TRBJ2-7
clone_size: -
cdr3_aa: CASSLAVTYEQYF
cdr3_nt: TGTGCCAGCAGCCTAGCGGTTACCTACGAGCAGTACTTC

d_call: -
v_call: TRBV21-1
j_call: TRBJ2-7
clone_size: -
cdr3_aa: CASSKVRRAGGPEQYF
cdr3_nt: TGTGCCAGCAGCAAAGTCCGCCGAGCGGGAGGGCCAGAGCAGTACTTC

d_call: TRBD2
v_call: TRBV5-8
j_call: TRBJ2-7
clone_size: -
cdr3_aa: CASSPGRGSVQYF
cdr3_nt: TGTGCCAGCAGCCCCGGGAGGGGATCAGTGCAGTACTTC

d_call: -
v_call: TRBV6-4
j_call: TRBJ2-1
clone_size: -
cdr3_aa: CASSDSFRGFGDEQFF
cdr3_nt: TGTGCCAGCAGTGACTCGTTCAGGGGATTCGGCGATGAGCAGTTCTTC

d_call: TRBD1
v_call: TRBV18
j_call: TRBJ1-2
clone_size: -
cdr3_aa: CASSLGQGYGYTF
cdr3_nt: TGTGCCAGCTCTCTTGGACAGGGCTATGGCTACACCTTC

d_call: TRBD1
v_call: TRBV18
j_call: TRBJ1-2
clone_size: -
cdr3_aa: CASSPPGTAYGYTF
cdr3_nt: TGTGCCAGCTCACCCCCGGGGACAGCCTATGGCTACACCTTC

d_call: -
v_call: TRBV11-2
j_call: TRBJ2-1
clone_size: -
cdr3_aa: CASSLAGKSSYNEQFF
cdr3_nt: TGTGCCAGCAGCTTAGCGGGGAAGAGCTCCTACAATGAGCAGTTCTTC

d_call: -
v_call: TRBV18
j_call: TRBJ1-5
clone_size: -
cdr3_aa: CASSPSFKRGNQPQHF
cdr3_nt: TGTGCCAGCTCACCTAGCTTCAAGAGGGGCAATCAGCCCCAGCATTTT

d_call: TRBD1
v_call: TRBV6-5
j_call: TRBJ1-1
clone_size: -
cdr3_aa: CASGTASMNTEAFF
cdr3_nt: TGTGCCAGCGGGACAGCTTCCATGAACACTGAAGCTTTCTTT

d_call: -
v_call: TRBV6-5
j_call: TRBJ2-7
clone_size: -
cdr3_aa: CASSYQRSRSYEQYF
cdr3_nt: TGTGCCAGCAGTTACCAGCGGTCCCGCTCCTACGAGCAGTACTTC

d_call: -
v_call: TRBV11-3
j_call: TRBJ1-1
clone_size: -
cdr3_aa: CASSPGEINTEAFF
cdr3_nt: TGTGCCAGCAGCCCGGGGGAGATTAACACTGAAGCTTTCTTT

d_call: TRBD1
v_call: TRBV5-5
j_call: TRBJ1-2
clone_size: -
cdr3_aa: CASSSWDRGSSGYTF
cdr3_nt: TGTGCCAGCAGCTCTTGGGACAGGGGATCCTCTGGCTACACCTTC

d_call: -
v_call: TRBV19
j_call: TRBJ1-5
clone_size: -
cdr3_aa: CASSIRTANQPQHF
cdr3_nt: TGTGCCAGTAGTATACGGACAGCTAATCAGCCCCAGCATTTT

d_call: -
v_call: TRBV19
j_call: TRBJ1-2
clone_size: -
cdr3_aa: CASSIWSGGRSDYGYTF
cdr3_nt: TGTGCCAGTAGTATATGGTCCGGGGGACGATCGGACTATGGCTACACCTTC

d_call: TRBD1
v_call: TRBV27
j_call: TRBJ1-1
clone_size: -
cdr3_aa: CASSSFPGQDYTEAFF
cdr3_nt: TGTGCCAGCAGTTCTTTTCCGGGACAGGATTACACTGAAGCTTTCTTT

d_call: -
v_call: TRBV7-9
j_call: TRBJ2-7
clone_size: -
cdr3_aa: CASSSTGPLYEQYF
cdr3_nt: TGTGCCAGCAGCTCGACAGGCCCTCTCTACGAGCAGTACTTC

d_call: -
v_call: TRBV5-6
j_call: TRBJ2-4
clone_size: once
cdr3_aa: CASSLGTENIQYF
cdr3_nt: TGTGCCAGCAGCTTGGGGACAGAAAACATTCAGTACTTC

d_call: TRBD2
v_call: TRBV7-2
j_call: TRBJ2-2
clone_size: -
cdr3_aa: CASSLGLAGGTGELFF
cdr3_nt: TGTGCCAGCAGCTTAGGCCTAGCGGGGGGCACCGGGGAGCTGTTTTTT

d_call: TRBD1
v_call: TRBV7-2
j_call: TRBJ1-6
clone_size: -
cdr3_aa: CASSQSRGLESPLHF
cdr3_nt: TGTGCCAGCAGCCAATCCAGGGGGTTAGAATCACCCCTCCACTTT

d_call: -
v_call: TRBV11-3
j_call: TRBJ2-7
clone_size: -
cdr3_aa: CASSEQTAHSYEQYF
cdr3_nt: TGTGCCAGCAGCGAACAGACAGCTCACTCCTACGAGCAGTACTTC

d_call: TRBD1
v_call: TRBV29-1
j_call: TRBJ2-3
clone_size: -
cdr3_aa: CSVDEGAGGADTQYF
cdr3_nt: TGCAGCGTTGACGAGGGGGCAGGGGGAGCAGATACGCAGTATTTT

d_call: TRBD2
v_call: TRBV24-1
j_call: TRBJ2-3
clone_size: -
cdr3_aa: CATSEPRLAADTDTQYF
cdr3_nt: TGTGCCACCAGTGAGCCAAGACTAGCGGCCGACACAGATACGCAGTATTTT

d_call: -
v_call: TRBV7-6
j_call: TRBJ1-4
clone_size: -
cdr3_aa: CASSYNLNEKLFF
cdr3_nt: TGTGCCAGCAGCTACAACCTTAATGAAAAACTGTTTTTT

d_call: -
v_call: TRBV18
j_call: TRBJ2-7
clone_size: few
cdr3_aa: CASSEGGGYEQYF
cdr3_nt: TGTGCCAGCTCAGAAGGGGGTGGCTACGAGCAGTACTTC

d_call: TRBD1
v_call: TRBV19
j_call: TRBJ1-1
clone_size: -
cdr3_aa: CASRVDRGPTEAFF
cdr3_nt: TGTGCCAGTAGGGTGGACAGGGGGCCCACTGAAGCTTTCTTT

d_call: TRBD2
v_call: TRBV5-4
j_call: TRBJ2-3
clone_size: -
cdr3_aa: CASSFSGIGSDTQYF
cdr3_nt: TGTGCCAGCAGCTTCAGCGGGATCGGTTCAGATACGCAGTATTTT